The clone carrying this TCR beta chain showed up just a few times. The antigen remains unidentified. This entry is derived from a study of T cell repertoires in cytomegalovirus infection. Notes on the study in general: Dominating the ex vivo response were HLA-C-restricted CMV-specific TCR beta clonotypes.

TCRdb passed the reads through MiXCR, listing each CDR3 protein once. This table has 80,000 or so distinct CDR3 sequences, approximately 42% appearing once. This clonotype was sampled from a human donor in good health (CMV status not recorded). Some clones in this sample may be carry-over from other donors' samples. Sample: CD8+ T cells from cultured PBMCs, taken from culture after CMV antigen stimulation.

In DNA form, the CDR3 reads TGCGCCAGCAGCCAAGTCTCCTGGGGAAATGAGCAGTTCTTC. This codes for CASSQVSWGNEQFF. The chain has TRBV4-1 and TRBJ2-1; the D is unclear. The V and J ends lost 1 base and 7 bases respectively, with 11 bases between them. Germline CDR1 MGHRA, CDR2 YSYEKL. The CDR3 consists of 14 residues.